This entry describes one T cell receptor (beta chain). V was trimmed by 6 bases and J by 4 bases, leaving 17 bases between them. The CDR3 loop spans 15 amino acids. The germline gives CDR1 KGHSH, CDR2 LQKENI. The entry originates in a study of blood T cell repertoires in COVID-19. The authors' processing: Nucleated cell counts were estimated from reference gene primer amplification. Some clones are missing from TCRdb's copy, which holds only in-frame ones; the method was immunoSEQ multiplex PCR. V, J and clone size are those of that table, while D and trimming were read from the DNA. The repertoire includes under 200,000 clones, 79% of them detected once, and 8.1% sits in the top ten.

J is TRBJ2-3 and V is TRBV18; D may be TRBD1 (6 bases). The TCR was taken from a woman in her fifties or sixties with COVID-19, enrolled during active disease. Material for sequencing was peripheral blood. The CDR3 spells CASSHRDKRADTQYF. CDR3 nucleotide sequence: TGTGCCAGCTCCCACCGGGACAAAAGGGCAGATACGCAGTATTTT.